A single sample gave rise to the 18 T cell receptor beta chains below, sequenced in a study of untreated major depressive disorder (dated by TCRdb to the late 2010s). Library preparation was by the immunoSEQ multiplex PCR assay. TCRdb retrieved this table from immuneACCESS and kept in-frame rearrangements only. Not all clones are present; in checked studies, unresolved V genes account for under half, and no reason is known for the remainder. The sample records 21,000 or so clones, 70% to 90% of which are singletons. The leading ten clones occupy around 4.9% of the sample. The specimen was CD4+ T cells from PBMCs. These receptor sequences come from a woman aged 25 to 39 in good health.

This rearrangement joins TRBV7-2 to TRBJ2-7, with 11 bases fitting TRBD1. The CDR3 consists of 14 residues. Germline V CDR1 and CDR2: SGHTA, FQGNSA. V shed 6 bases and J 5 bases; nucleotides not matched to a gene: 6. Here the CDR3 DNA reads TGTGCCAGCAGGAAGGGACAGGGGGTCCACGAGCAGTACTTC. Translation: CASRKGQGVHEQYF. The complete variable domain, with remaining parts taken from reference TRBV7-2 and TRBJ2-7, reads GAGVSQSPSNKVTEKGKDVELRCDPISGHTALYWYRQSLGQGLEFLIYFQGNSAPDKSGLPSDRFSAERTGGSVSTLTIQRTQQEDSAVYLCASRKGQGVHEQYFGPGTRLTVT.

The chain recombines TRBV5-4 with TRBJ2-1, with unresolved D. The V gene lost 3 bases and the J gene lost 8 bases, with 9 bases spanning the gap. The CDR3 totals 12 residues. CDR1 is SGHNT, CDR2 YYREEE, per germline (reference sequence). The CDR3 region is CASSSTNYEQFF. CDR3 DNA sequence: TGTGCCAGCAGCTCAACTAACTATGAGCAGTTCTTC.

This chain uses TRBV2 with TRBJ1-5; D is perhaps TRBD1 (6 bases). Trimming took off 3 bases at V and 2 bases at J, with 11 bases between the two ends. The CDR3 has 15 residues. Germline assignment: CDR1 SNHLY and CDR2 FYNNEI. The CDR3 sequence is CASSDSRTGNQPQHF. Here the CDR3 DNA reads TGTGCCAGCAGTGATTCCCGGACAGGCAATCAGCCCCAGCATTTT.

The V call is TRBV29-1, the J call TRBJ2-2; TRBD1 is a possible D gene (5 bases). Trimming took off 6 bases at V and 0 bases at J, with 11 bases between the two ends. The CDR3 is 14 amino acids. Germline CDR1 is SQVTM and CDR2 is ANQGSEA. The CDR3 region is CSVRGLTNTGELFF. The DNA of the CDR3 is TGCAGCGTAAGGGGCCTTACGAACACCGGGGAGCTGTTTTTT.

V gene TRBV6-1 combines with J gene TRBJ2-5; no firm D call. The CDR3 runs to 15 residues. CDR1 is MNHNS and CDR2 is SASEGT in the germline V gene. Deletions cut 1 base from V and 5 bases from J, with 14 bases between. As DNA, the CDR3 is TGTGCCAGCAGTGAAGTGGGCTTTTCTGGGGAGACCCAGTACTTC. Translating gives CASSEVGFSGETQYF.

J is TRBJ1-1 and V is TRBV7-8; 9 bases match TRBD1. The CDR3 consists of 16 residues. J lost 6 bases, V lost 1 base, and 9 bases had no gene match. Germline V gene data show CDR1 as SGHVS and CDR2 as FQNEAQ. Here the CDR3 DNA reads TGTGCCAGCAGCTTAGGGGAGGGACGGACAGGGGCTGAAGCTTTCTTT. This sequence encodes CASSLGEGRTGAEAFF.

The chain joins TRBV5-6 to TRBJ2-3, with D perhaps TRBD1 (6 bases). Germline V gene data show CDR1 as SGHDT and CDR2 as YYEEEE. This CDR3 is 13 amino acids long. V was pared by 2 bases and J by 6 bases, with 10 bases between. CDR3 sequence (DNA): TGTGCCAGCAGCTTAGGGGGATCCGATACGCAGTATTTT. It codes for CASSLGGSDTQYF.

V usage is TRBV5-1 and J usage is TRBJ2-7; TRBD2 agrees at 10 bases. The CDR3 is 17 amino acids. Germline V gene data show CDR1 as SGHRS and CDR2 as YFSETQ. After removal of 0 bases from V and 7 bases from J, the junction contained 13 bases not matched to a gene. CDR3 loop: CASSLARSSGGPAEQYF. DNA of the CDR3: TGCGCCAGCAGCTTGGCGCGGTCTAGCGGGGGCCCCGCGGAGCAGTACTTC.

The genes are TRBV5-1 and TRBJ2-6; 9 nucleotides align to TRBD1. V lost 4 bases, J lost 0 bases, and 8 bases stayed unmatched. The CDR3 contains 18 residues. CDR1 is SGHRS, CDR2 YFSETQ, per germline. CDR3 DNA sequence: TGCGCCAGCAGCCCGTTCGGGGGACAGGGCTCTGGGGCCAACGTCCTGACTTTC. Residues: CASSPFGGQGSGANVLTF.

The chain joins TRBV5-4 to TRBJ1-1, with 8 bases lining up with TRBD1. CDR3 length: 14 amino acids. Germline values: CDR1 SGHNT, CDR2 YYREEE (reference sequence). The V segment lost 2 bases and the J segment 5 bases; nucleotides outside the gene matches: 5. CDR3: CASSLRDRQTEAFF. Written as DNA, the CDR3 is TGTGCCAGCAGCTTAAGGGACAGGCAGACTGAAGCTTTCTTT.

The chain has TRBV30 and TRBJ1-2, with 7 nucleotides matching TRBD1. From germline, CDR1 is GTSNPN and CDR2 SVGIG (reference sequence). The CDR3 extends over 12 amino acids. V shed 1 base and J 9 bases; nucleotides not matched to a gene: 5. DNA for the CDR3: TGTGCCTGGAGTGGCTCGACAGGGAGCTACACCTTC. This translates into CAWSGSTGSYTF.

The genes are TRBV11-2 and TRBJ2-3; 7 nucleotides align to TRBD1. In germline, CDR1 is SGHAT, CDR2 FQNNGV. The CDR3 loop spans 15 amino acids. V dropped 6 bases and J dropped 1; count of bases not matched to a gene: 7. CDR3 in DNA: TGTGCCAGCAGTAAAGGGGGCGCGCGCACAGATACGCAGTATTTT. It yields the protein CASSKGGARTDTQYF.

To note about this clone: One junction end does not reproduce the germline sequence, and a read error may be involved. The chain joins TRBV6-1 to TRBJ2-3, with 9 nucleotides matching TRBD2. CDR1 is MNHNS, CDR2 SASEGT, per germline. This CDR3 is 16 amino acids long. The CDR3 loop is CASREGLAYSTDTQYF. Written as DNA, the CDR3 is TGTGCCAGCAGAGAAGGACTAGCGTATAGCACAGATACGCAGTATTTT.

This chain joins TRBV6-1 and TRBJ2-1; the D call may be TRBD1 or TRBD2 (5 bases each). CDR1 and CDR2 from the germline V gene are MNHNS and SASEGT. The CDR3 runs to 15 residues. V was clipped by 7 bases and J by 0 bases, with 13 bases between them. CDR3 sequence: CASKRGVSSYNEQFF. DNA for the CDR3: TGTGCCAGCAAGCGAGGGGTTAGCTCCTACAATGAGCAGTTCTTC.

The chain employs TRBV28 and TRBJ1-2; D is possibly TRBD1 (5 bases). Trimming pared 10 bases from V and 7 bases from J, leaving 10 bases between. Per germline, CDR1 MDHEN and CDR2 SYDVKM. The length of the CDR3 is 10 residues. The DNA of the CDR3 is TGTGCCACCTGGGACGGTGGCTACACCTTC. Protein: CATWDGGYTF.

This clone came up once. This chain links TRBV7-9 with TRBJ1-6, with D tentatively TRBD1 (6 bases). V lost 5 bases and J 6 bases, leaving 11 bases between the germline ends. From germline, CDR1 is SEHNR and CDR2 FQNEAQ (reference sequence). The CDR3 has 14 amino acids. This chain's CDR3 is CASSPRDINSPLHF. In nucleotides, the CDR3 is TGTGCCAGCAGCCCCCGGGACATTAATTCACCCCTCCACTTT.

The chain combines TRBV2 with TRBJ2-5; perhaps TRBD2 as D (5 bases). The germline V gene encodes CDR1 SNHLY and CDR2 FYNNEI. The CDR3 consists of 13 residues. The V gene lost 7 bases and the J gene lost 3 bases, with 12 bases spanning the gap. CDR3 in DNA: TGTGCCAGCAACCGGGGAGCGGAAGAGACCCAGTACTTC. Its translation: CASNRGAEETQYF.

The CDR3 nucleotides are TGCGCCAGCAGCTTGCTTCAGGGGGCGGATTCACCCCTCCACTTT. Encoded protein: CASSLLQGADSPLHF. The rearrangement links TRBV5-1 to TRBJ1-6; 8 bases are a match to TRBD1. V trimming: 1 base; J trimming: 8 bases; junction bases outside the gene matches: 5. Per germline, CDR1 SGHRS and CDR2 YFSETQ. CDR3 length: 15 amino acids.